Shown below are 4 T cell receptor beta chains from a single sample sequenced in a study of cytomegalovirus exposure and HLA in healthy donors. With 60 Vbeta and 13 Jbeta primers, the PCR was carried out. Data came from immunoSEQ multiplex PCR; TCRdb stores just in-frame clones and leaves some out. The data show about 180,000 clones, 75% to 85% seen once. Sequenced input: PBMCs. The receptors come from a woman in her twenties or thirties in good health and CMV-seropositive.

The chain uses TRBV7-9 and TRBJ2-7, with 7 bases fitting TRBD1. V was pared by 6 bases and J by 1 base, with 6 bases of the junction left unmatched. There are 14 residues in the CDR3. Germline CDR1 reads SEHNR; CDR2 reads FQNEAQ (reference sequence). CDR3 bases: TGTGCCAGCAGAAAGACGACAGGGTCCTACGAGCAGTACTTC. Protein product: CASRKTTGSYEQYF.

About this clone: One junction end disagrees with the germline gene, perhaps due to a read error. J is TRBJ2-4 and V is TRBV7-9, with 13 bases lining up with TRBD2. Looked up from germline, CDR1 is SEHNR and CDR2 is FQNEAQ (reference sequence). The CDR3 contains 15 residues. CDR3 sequence reads: CSSSLLAGGVDIQYF. CDR3 bases: TGTTCCAGCAGCTTACTAGCGGGGGGGGTAGACATTCAGTACTTC. Combining the CDR3 with reference TRBV7-9 and TRBJ2-4 gives the whole variable domain DTGVSQNPRHKITKRGQNVTFRCDPISEHNRLYWYRQTLGQGPEFLTYFQNEAQLEKSRLLSDRFSAERPKGSFSTLEIQRTEQGDSAMYLCSSSLLAGGVDIQYFGAGTRLSVL.

J is TRBJ1-5 and V is TRBV11-2, with a weak D call TRBD1 (5 bases). The length of the CDR3 is 17 residues. Trimming cost V 1 base and J 2 bases, with 15 bases left between them. Germline V gives CDR1 SGHAT, CDR2 FQNNGV. The CDR3 bases are TGTGCCAGCAGCTTAGGTTCCGGGGGGATCGGCAATCAGCCCCAGCATTTT. This codes for CASSLGSGGIGNQPQHF.

DNA for the CDR3: TGTGCCAGCAGCTTCTCTAGCGGGGGGCTGCCCTACGAGCAGTACTTC. Protein sequence: CASSFSSGGLPYEQYF. This chain uses TRBV7-8 with TRBJ2-7; 11 positions agree with TRBD2. The length of the CDR3 is 16 residues. V shed 3 bases and J 2 bases; nucleotides not matched to a gene: 6. Per germline, CDR1 SGHVS and CDR2 FQNEAQ.